The T cell receptor (beta chain) described here comes from a study of naive and memory T cell subsets. Two oligonucleotides, mixed equimolar, formed the beta constant-region primer covering TRBC1 and TRBC2. Ligation attached a single-stranded oligonucleotide with a 12-nucleotide UMI and the SP2 primer to the cDNA 3' end. TCRdb processed the UMI-ligation and nested PCR reads anew with MiXCR; each CDR3 protein has one entry. The sample lists more than 35,000 distinct CDR3 sequences, 10% to 15% occurring once. This CDR3 is built from 12 residues. Between the trimmed V and J ends, which lost 8 bases and 12 bases, there was a span of 20 bases. The germline CDR1 and CDR2 sequences are DFQATT and SNEGSKA (reference sequence).

Sequencing used effector memory CD4+ T cells from blood. Subset: effector memory, CD45RA- CD27-. This clonotype was obtained from a human donor in good health. The J gene is TRBJ2-1, the V gene TRBV20-1, with D tentatively TRBD1 or TRBD2 (5 bases each). CDR3 sequence: CSPAGTAVGQFF. The CDR3 region has the DNA TGCAGTCCCGCCGGGACCGCGGTGGGGCAGTTCTTC.